This T cell receptor (beta chain) was profiled in a study of control samples from healthy donors and cancer patients. Profiling relied on immunoSEQ multiplex PCR, and the TCRdb table lists in-frame clones only, not all of them. The sample contains 90,000 to 150,000 clones, 70% to 90% of which appear only once. This CDR3 is built from 14 residues. Germline V CDR1 and CDR2: SGHVS, FQNEAQ. V was shortened by 1 base and J by 5 bases, with 9 bases between the two germline ends. The sequence came from a man between 35 and 55 years old in good health. The sample was blood. The V gene is TRBV7-8, the J gene TRBJ1-5, with D hard to call. The CDR3 protein is CASSLVQSYQPQHF. CDR3 nucleotide sequence: TGTGCCAGCAGCTTAGTACAGTCCTATCAGCCCCAGCATTTT.